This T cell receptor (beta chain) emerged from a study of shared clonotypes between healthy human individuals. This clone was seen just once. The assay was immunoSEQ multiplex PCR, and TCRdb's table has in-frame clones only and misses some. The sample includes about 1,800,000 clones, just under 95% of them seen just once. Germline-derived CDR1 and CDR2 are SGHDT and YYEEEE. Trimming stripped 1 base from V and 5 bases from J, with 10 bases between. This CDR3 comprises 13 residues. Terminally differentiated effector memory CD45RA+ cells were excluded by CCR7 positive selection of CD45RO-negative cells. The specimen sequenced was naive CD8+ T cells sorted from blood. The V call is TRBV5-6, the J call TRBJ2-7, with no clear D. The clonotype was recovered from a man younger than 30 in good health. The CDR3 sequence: CASSLYQENEQYF. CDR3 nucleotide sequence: TGTGCCAGCAGCTTGTATCAGGAAAACGAGCAGTACTTC. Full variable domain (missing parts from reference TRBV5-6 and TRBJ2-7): DAGVTQSPTHLIKTRGQQVTLRCSPKSGHDTVSWYQQALGQGPQFIFQYYEEEERQRGNFPDRFSGHQFPNYSSELNVNALLLGDSALYLCASSLYQENEQYFGPGTRLTVT.